The sequence of this T cell receptor (beta chain) was determined in a study of blood T cell repertoires in COVID-19. Study as a whole: Both acute and convalescent COVID-19 samples were obtained from the United States, Italy and Spain. T cells, B-cell-depleted T cells, or PBMCs provided the cDNA or gDNA that served as material.

Profiled with immunoSEQ multiplex PCR; TCRdb holds only in-frame clones, not every one. In the table there are about 50,000 clones, about 88% of which are singletons. The CDR3 has 16 residues. Trimming took off 4 bases at V and 1 base at J, with 16 bases between the two ends. Germline V gene data show CDR1 as SGHNT and CDR2 as YYREEE (reference sequence). This clonotype was obtained from a human donor in a cohort sampled during active COVID-19. The chain employs TRBV5-4 and TRBJ2-3; D might be TRBD2 (5 bases). Material: peripheral blood. In DNA form, the CDR3 reads TGTGCCAGCAGCCGTCCTGGGGAGCTTGGCACAGATACGCAGTATTTT. Residues: CASSRPGELGTDTQYF.